The source of this TCR beta chain is a study of shared clonotypes between healthy human individuals. Study-wide results and caveats: Among the subsets, naive ones generally showed larger estimated richness than memory ones.

Under the authors' procedure: Filtering of immunoSEQ junctional sequences could not match full-length read filtering. Clones were read by immunoSEQ multiplex PCR, and TCRdb kept only the in-frame ones, dropping some. Clonal size and the V and J genes are those of that table, whereas D and trimming came from the DNA. The sample yields around 2,000,000 clones, roughly 95% seen once. Trimming left V 4 bases short and J 0 bases short, with 14 bases between. This CDR3 region has 16 residues. Germline CDR1 reads KGHSH; CDR2 reads LQKENI. Concerning this clone: What it binds is unknown.

Terminally differentiated effector memory CD45RA+ cells were excluded by CCR7 positive selection of CD45RO-negative cells. Healthy HIV-negative adults without recent acute infections or vaccinations served as donors. Sequences were obtained from naive CD8+ T cells sorted from blood. The origin of this receptor is a man younger than 35 in good health. The chain couples TRBV18 to TRBJ2-3; D may be TRBD2 (5 bases). The DNA for the CDR3 is TGTGCCAGCTCACAATACGGTCCGGGGAGCACAGATACGCAGTATTTT. It codes for CASSQYGPGSTDTQYF.